The T cell receptor beta chain described here comes from a study of regulatory T cells in long-lasting Graves disease. Notes on this clonotype: The antigen is undetermined.

Whole-study results and caveats: With persistent disease, TRBV28, TRBJ1-2 and TRBJ2-5 were the favored segments.

Regarding time point: persistent/refractory GD, antithyroid drugs over 5 years with positive TRAb. TCR sequences were obtained from RNA taken from PBMCs. With iRepertoire HTBI primers and Arm-PCR of CDR3 regions, TCR beta libraries were built. TCRdb re-derived calls from the multiplex PCR reads in MiXCR, one entry per CDR3 protein. The table shows around 450,000 distinct CDR3 sequences, with about 22% occurring only once. V lost 9 bases, J lost 6 bases, and 20 bases lay in between. From germline, CDR1 is LNHDA and CDR2 SQIVND (reference sequence). This CDR3 has 14 amino acids. The sequence came from a female donor with Graves disease. The chain links TRBV19 to TRBJ1-2, with D uncertain. Sequences were derived from peripheral blood mononuclear cells (PBMCs), sampled when the disease was refractory, from a patient treated with antithyroid drugs. CDR3 loop: CASSTTQKVNGYTF. CDR3 nucleotide sequence: TGTGCCAGCTCCACGACCCAGAAGGTTAATGGCTACACCTTC.